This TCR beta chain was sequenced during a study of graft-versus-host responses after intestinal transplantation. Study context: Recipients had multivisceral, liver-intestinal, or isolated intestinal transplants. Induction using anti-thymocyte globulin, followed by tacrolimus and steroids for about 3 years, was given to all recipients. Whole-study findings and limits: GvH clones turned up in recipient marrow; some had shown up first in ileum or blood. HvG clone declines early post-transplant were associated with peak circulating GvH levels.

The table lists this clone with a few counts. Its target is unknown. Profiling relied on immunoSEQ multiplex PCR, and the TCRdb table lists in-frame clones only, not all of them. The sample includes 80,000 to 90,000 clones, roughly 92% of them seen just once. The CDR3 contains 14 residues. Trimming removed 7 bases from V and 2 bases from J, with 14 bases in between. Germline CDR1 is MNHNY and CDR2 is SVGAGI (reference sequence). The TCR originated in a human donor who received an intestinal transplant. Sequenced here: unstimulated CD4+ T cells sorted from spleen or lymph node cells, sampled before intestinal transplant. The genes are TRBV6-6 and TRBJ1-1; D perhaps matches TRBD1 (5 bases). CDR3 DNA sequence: TGTGCCAGCAAGGGTCAGGGCGCAAACACTGAAGCTTTCTTT. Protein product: CASKGQGANTEAFF.